This TCR beta chain was captured by sequencing in a study of response to subunit inactivated influenza vaccine. MiXCR, run by TCRdb on the RT-PCR reads, gives a single entry per CDR3 protein. Here the sample spans 450,000 to 600,000 distinct CDR3 sequences, about 7.6% being singletons. V dropped 3 bases and J dropped 3 bases, with 11 bases sitting between them. Germline CDR1 reads SNHLY; CDR2 reads FYNNEI. This CDR3 has 14 amino acids. This specimen consisted of PBMCs from blood, obtained roughly 24 months after vaccination. The clonotype was recovered from a man aged 50 to 69 who received an inactivated influenza vaccine. The gene calls are TRBV2 and TRBJ1-2; D ambiguous. The DNA for the CDR3 is TGTGCCAGCAGTGATAGTCAGTGGGACTATGGCTACACCTTC. Protein sequence: CASSDSQWDYGYTF.